Each of the 18 T cell receptor beta chains below was sequenced from the same sample in a study of human T cells and chemical hapten exposure. Regarding time point: patch test 2, 6 weeks after DPC sensitization. The treatment denotes: therapeutic diphenylcyclopropenone sensitization with weekly scalp DPC. TCRdb processed the RACE reads anew with MiXCR; each CDR3 protein has one entry. Among some 96,000 distinct CDR3 sequences, 9.3% were seen once, and the ten largest hold more than 2%. This material consisted of whole blood, taken in connection with sensitization to the hapten diphenylcyclopropenone (DPC). These receptors were collected from a woman aged 40 to 49 with alopecia areata. Some clones in this sample may be carry-over from other donors' samples.

Only a few counts were recorded for this clonotype. The CDR3 DNA sequence: TGTGCCAGCAGCTTACGGGTACGGGAGACCCAGTACTTC. This translates into CASSLRVRETQYF. The genes are TRBV7-6 and TRBJ2-5; no reliable D call. CDR3 length equals 13 residues. V was pared by 2 bases and J by 5 bases, with 9 bases between. CDR1 and CDR2 (germline): SGHVS, FNYEAQ. Full variable domain (outside the CDR3, taken from reference TRBV7-6 and TRBJ2-5): GAGVSQSPRYKVTKRGQDVALRCDPISGHVSLYWYRQALGQGPEFLTYFNYEAQQDKSGLPNDRFSAERPEGSISTLTIQRTEQRDSAMYRCASSLRVRETQYFGPGTRLLVL.

This clonotype occurred many times. The chain couples TRBV7-9 to TRBJ2-7; D is undetermined. The CDR3 is made up of 13 amino acids. Germline lookup yields CDR1 SEHNR and CDR2 FQNEAQ (reference sequence). Trimming took off 4 bases at V and 3 bases at J, with 10 bases between the two ends. The CDR3 DNA reads TGTGCCAGCAGCTCATGGAAAGTCTACGAGCAGTACTTC. It codes for CASSSWKVYEQYF.

The chain couples TRBV9 to TRBJ2-3; D not certain. This CDR3 is 15 amino acids long. Trimming pared 0 bases from V and 2 bases from J, leaving 10 bases between. Germline values: CDR1 SGDLS, CDR2 YYNGEE. CDR3 sequence: CASSVVAAATDTQYF. DNA of the CDR3: TGTGCCAGCAGCGTAGTTGCGGCGGCCACAGATACGCAGTATTTT.

This clonotype was seen more than once but under ten times. The chain uses TRBV10-3 and TRBJ1-1; D ambiguous. This CDR3 region has 13 residues. Germline V lookup: CDR1 ENHRY, CDR2 SYGVKD. The V end lost 6 bases, the J end lost 1 base, and 9 bases lay between the germline ends. Written as DNA, the CDR3 is TGTGCCATCAGGAGTGTAGGGAACACTGAAGCTTTCTTT. Translated, it gives CAIRSVGNTEAFF.

This clonotype was seen a few times. V and J are TRBV7-9 and TRBJ2-7, with 11 nucleotides matching TRBD1. CDR3 length: 14 residues. V shed 5 bases and J 4 bases; nucleotides not matched to a gene: 4. CDR1 is SEHNR, CDR2 FQNEAQ, per germline (reference sequence). CDR3 in amino acids: CASSRTGGDYEQYF. CDR3 in DNA: TGTGCCAGCAGCCGGACAGGGGGCGATTACGAGCAGTACTTC.

The chain employs TRBV5-1 and TRBJ1-3; possibly TRBD1 for D (5 bases). V was cut by 1 base and J by 4 bases, with 9 bases left in between. CDR1 SGHRS and CDR2 YFSETQ come from the germline V gene. This CDR3 region has 14 residues. CDR3 coding DNA: TGCGCCAGCAGCTTGTCGTCAGGGGGAAACACCATATATTTT. It yields the protein CASSLSSGGNTIYF.

Comments on this clonotype: A junction end diverges from the germline sequence, so it may reflect a read error. This chain connects TRBV7-7 to TRBJ1-2, with unresolved D. The CDR3 is 14 amino acids. CDR1 and CDR2 from the germline V gene are SSHAT and FNYEAQ (reference sequence). The CDR3 here is CASSPPGYNYGYTF. The DNA of the CDR3 is TGTGCTAGCAGCCCCCCTGGTTACAACTATGGCTACACCTTC.

There are many counts of this clonotype. The chain carries TRBV4-2 and TRBJ2-5, with 7 bases that match TRBD2. This CDR3 region has 13 residues. V shed 3 bases, J shed 5 bases, and the junction held 3 bases outside the gene matches. Germline V CDR1 and CDR2: LGHNA, YNFKEQ. CDR3 DNA sequence: TGTGCCAGCAGCCAGACTAGCTCCGAGACCCAGTACTTC. It encodes CASSQTSSETQYF.

The chain employs TRBV6-1 and TRBJ2-1; TRBD2 matches 13 bases. CDR1 MNHNS and CDR2 SASEGT come from the germline V gene. V lost 8 bases to trimming and J lost 9 bases; unmatched junction nucleotides: 10. The CDR3 extends over 15 amino acids. The CDR3 coding sequence is TGTGCCAGCTCAAACCTCGGACTAGCGGGAGTTGAGCAGTTCTTC. Translated: CASSNLGLAGVEQFF.

Ten or more counts support this clonotype. This chain joins TRBV7-2 and TRBJ2-7; TRBD2 aligns across 10 bases. CDR1 SGHTA and CDR2 FQGNSA come from the germline V gene. Losses at the gene ends were 0 bases for V and 2 bases for J; bases not matched to a gene: 4. This CDR3 contains 16 residues. DNA of the CDR3: TGTGCCAGCAGCTTAGCCGGGACTAGCGATCCCTACGAGCAGTACTTC. It codes for CASSLAGTSDPYEQYF.

Turning to this clonotype: Possible read error: a much larger clone is one base away. J is TRBJ2-3 and V is TRBV7-2, with D uncertain. The CDR3 is 13 residues long. Germline V gives CDR1 SGHTA, CDR2 FQGNSA. In DNA form, the CDR3 reads TGTGCCAGCAGCTTAGACTACACAGAAACGCAGTATTTT. Protein: CASSLDYTETQYF.

The table lists this clonotype with a few counts. The chain has TRBV7-8 and TRBJ1-4; the match to TRBD1 covers 8 bases. The CDR3 is 17 amino acids. From germline, CDR1 is SGHVS and CDR2 FQNEAQ. V was pared by 4 bases and J by 2 bases, with 9 bases of the junction left unmatched. The CDR3 reads CASSSPRQGTTNEKLFF. The CDR3 coding sequence is TGTGCCAGCAGCTCCCCAAGACAGGGGACGACTAATGAAAAACTGTTTTTT. The complete variable domain, with remaining parts taken from reference TRBV7-8 and TRBJ1-4, reads GAGVSQSPRYKVAKRGQDVALRCDPISGHVSLFWYQQALGQGPEFLTYFQNEAQLDKSGLPSDRFFAERPEGSVSTLKIQRTQQEDSAVYLCASSSPRQGTTNEKLFFGSGTQLSVL.

This clonotype has more than one count but fewer than ten. The chain joins TRBV20-1 to TRBJ2-7, with 12 bases lining up with TRBD2. The CDR3 is made up of 13 amino acids. Germline trimming cut 6 bases from V and 4 bases from J; bases unmatched to any gene: 4. Germline loops: CDR1 DFQATT, CDR2 SNEGSKA (reference sequence). The CDR3: CSALGTSGYEQYF. In nucleotides, the CDR3 is TGCAGTGCCCTAGGGACTAGCGGGTACGAGCAGTACTTC.

The chain joins TRBV6-5 to TRBJ2-3, with D possibly matching TRBD2 (6 bases). Germline assignment: CDR1 MNHEY and CDR2 SVGAGI. The ends were cut back, 5 bases at V and 5 bases at J, with 17 bases in the middle. This CDR3 contains 15 residues. DNA for the CDR3: TGTGCCAGCAGTCATCGTAGCGGTCAGAGAGATACGCAGTATTTT. It yields the protein CASSHRSGQRDTQYF.

This clonotype has more than one count but fewer than ten. The chain employs TRBV30 and TRBJ2-7; TRBD1 aligns across 9 bases. The germline gives CDR1 GTSNPN, CDR2 SVGIG (reference sequence). The length of the CDR3 is 16 residues. Trimming at V came to 2 bases and at J to 1 base, leaving 9 bases not matched to a gene. CDR3 loop: CAWSNTGTGNSYEQYF. DNA of the CDR3: TGTGCCTGGAGTAATACCGGGACAGGGAATTCCTACGAGCAGTACTTC.

V and J are TRBV11-3 and TRBJ2-2; TRBD2 matches 10 bases. The trim removed 1 base at V and 5 bases at J, leaving 7 bases unmatched. Germline V lookup: CDR1 SGHNT, CDR2 YENEEA. The CDR3 is 17 residues long. The CDR3 spells CASSLGAGGPRTGELFF. The CDR3 region has the DNA TGTGCCAGCAGCTTAGGAGCGGGAGGGCCGCGGACCGGGGAGCTGTTTTTT.

This clonotype was seen a handful of times. The chain has TRBV28 and TRBJ1-3, with 7 bases lining up with TRBD1. Germline lookup yields CDR1 MDHEN and CDR2 SYDVKM. This CDR3 is 17 amino acids long. V was pared by 5 bases and J by 0 bases, with 10 bases of the junction left unmatched. This CDR3 is CASSPWDSRPSGNTIYF. The CDR3 nucleotides read TGTGCCAGCAGTCCCTGGGACAGCCGACCCTCTGGAAACACCATATATTTT.

Only a few counts were recorded for this clonotype. The rearrangement uses TRBV5-4 and TRBJ2-3; 14 bases map to TRBD2. The CDR3 has 17 amino acids. V dropped 5 bases and J dropped 4; count of bases not matched to a gene: 9. In germline, CDR1 is SGHNT, CDR2 YYREEE (reference sequence). The CDR3 bases are TGTGCCAGCAGTCAGGGACTAGCGGGAGCCGGTGCAGATACGCAGTATTTT. Its protein product is CASSQGLAGAGADTQYF.